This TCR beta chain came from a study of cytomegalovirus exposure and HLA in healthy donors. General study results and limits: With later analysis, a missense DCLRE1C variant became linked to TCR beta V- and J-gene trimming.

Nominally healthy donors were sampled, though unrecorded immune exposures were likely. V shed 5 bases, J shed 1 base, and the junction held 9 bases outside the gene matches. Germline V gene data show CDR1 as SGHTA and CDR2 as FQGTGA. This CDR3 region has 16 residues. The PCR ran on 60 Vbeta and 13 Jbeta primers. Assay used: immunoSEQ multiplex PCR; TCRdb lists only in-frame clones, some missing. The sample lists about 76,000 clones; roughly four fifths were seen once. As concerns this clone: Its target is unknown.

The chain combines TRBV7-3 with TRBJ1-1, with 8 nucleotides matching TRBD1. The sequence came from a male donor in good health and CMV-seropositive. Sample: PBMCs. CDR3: CASSDWTGSGNTEAFF. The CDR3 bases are TGTGCCAGCAGCGATTGGACAGGGTCCGGGAACACTGAAGCTTTCTTT. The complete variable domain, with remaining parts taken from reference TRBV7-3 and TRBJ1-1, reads GAGVSQTPSNKVTEKGKYVELRCDPISGHTALYWYRQSLGQGPEFLIYFQGTGAADDSGLPNDRFFAVRPEGSVSTLKIQRTERGDSAVYLCASSDWTGSGNTEAFFGQGTRLTVV.